This T cell receptor (beta chain) comes out of a study of T cells after posttransplantation cyclophosphamide. Ten or more counts support this clone. Its antigen remains unknown. Peripheral blood was collected from the related graft donor on the marrow donation day. Measured with immunoSEQ multiplex PCR; TCRdb has only the in-frame clones, and not every one. The sample contains some 40,000 clones, none of them singletons. CDR1 and CDR2 from the germline V gene are MNHNS and SASEGT. Trimming shortened V by 3 bases and J by 5 bases, and 19 bases separated the two germline ends. This CDR3 comprises 16 residues. The study's findings and limits: After PTCy, TRB diversity resembled that of CNI/methotrexate controls. Donor CD8+ memory clones often dominated recipient blood repertoires at later times.

The chain recombines TRBV6-1 with TRBJ2-5; maybe TRBD1 (5 bases). Sequencing input: PBMCs. The TCR was taken from a woman in her 50s in good health and a related stem cell transplant donor. For the CDR3, the DNA is TGTGCCAGCAGTGATGTGCGACAGCCCCCAGGGGAGACCCAGTACTTC. Its translation: CASSDVRQPPGETQYF.